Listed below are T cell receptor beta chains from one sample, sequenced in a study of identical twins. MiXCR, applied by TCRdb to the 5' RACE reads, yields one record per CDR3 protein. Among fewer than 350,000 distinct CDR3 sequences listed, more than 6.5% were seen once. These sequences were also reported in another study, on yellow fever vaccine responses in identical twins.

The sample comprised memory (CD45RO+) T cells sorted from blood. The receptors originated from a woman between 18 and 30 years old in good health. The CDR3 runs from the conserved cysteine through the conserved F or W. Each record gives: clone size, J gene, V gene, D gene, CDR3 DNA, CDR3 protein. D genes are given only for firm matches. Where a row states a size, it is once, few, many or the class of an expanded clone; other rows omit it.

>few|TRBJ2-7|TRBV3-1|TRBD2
TGTGCCAGCAGCCCTAGCGGACGGGACGAGCAGTACTTC
CASSPSGRDEQYF
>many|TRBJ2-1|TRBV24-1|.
TGTGCCACCAGTGACCGTAAACCAACGGACAATGAGCAGTTCTTC
CATSDRKPTDNEQFF
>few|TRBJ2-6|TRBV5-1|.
TGCGCCAGCAGCTTGCCAGCCACGCTCTCTGGGGCCAACGTCCTGACTTTC
CASSLPATLSGANVLTF
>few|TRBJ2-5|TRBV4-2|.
TGTGCCAGCAGCCAAGATGGGCCGGGTTCAAAGGAGACCCAGTACTTC
CASSQDGPGSKETQYF
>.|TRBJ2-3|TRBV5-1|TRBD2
TGCGCCAGCAGCCAGGGACTAGCGGGCCAACTCACAGATACGCAGTATTTT
CASSQGLAGQLTDTQYF
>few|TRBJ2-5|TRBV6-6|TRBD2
TGTGCCAGTAGCGGGGGCCAGCTCACCCAGTACTTC
CASSGGQLTQYF
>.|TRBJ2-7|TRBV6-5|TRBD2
TGTGCCAGCAGTTACTCGCGGGAGGGCCGCGAGCAGTACTTC
CASSYSREGREQYF
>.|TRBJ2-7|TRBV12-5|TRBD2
TGTGCTAGTGGTTTGAAGCGGGAGGACTACGAGCAGTACTTC
CASGLKREDYEQYF
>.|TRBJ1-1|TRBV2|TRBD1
TGTGCCAGCAGTCCAGACAGGGAGTCTGAAGCTTTCTTT
CASSPDRESEAFF
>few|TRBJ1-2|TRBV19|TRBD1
TGTGCCAGTAGTATAGGAGGGACAGGGACATATGGCTACACCTTC
CASSIGGTGTYGYTF
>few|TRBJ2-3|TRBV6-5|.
TGTGCCAGCAGTTACTCGTTCACTTGGGCAGATACGCAGTATTTT
CASSYSFTWADTQYF
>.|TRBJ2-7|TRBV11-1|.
TGTGCCAGCAGCAGGGTGGGGTACGAGCAGTACTTC
CASSRVGYEQYF
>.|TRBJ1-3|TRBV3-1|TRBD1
TGTGCCAGCAGCCAAGCCACAGGGGGCAGAATTGGAAACACCATATATTTT
CASSQATGGRIGNTIYF
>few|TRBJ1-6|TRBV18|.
TGTGCCAGCTCTGCAGGTGGCGGTTCACCCCTCCACTTT
CASSAGGGSPLHF